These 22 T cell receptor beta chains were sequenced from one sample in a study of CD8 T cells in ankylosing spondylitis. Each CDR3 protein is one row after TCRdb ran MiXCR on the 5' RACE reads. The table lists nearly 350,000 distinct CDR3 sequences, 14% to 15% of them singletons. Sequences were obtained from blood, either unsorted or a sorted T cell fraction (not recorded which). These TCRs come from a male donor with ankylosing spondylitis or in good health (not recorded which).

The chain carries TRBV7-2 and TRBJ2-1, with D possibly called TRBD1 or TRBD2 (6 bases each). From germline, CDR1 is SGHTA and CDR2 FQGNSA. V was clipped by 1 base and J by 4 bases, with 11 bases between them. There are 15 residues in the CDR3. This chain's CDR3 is CASSLEGGLYNEQFF. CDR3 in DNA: TGTGCCAGCAGCTTAGAAGGGGGGCTATACAATGAGCAGTTCTTC.

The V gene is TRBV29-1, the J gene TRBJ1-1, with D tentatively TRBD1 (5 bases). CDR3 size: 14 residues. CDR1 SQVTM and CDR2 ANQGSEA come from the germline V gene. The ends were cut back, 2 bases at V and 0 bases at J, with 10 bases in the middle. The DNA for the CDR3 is TGCAGCGTTGAAACAGGCTCCATGAACACTGAAGCTTTCTTT. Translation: CSVETGSMNTEAFF.

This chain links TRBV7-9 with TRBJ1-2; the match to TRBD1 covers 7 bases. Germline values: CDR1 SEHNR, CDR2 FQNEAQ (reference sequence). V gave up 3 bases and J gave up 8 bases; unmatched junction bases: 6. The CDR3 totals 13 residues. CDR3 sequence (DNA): TGTGCCAGCAGCTTTGACAGGGAGTGGGGCTACACCTTC. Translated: CASSFDREWGYTF. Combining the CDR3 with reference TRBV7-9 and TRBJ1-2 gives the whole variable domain DTGVSQNPRHKITKRGQNVTFRCDPISEHNRLYWYRQTLGQGPEFLTYFQNEAQLEKSRLLSDRFSAERPKGSFSTLEIQRTEQGDSAMYLCASSFDREWGYTFGSGTRLTVV.

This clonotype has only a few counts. In nucleotides, the CDR3 is TGTGCCACCAGTGATCAGGGGGTGAATCAGCCCCAGCATTTT. The encoded protein is CATSDQGVNQPQHF. This rearrangement joins TRBV24-1 to TRBJ1-5; 7 nucleotides line up with TRBD1. The germline V gene has CDR1 KGHDR and CDR2 SFDVKD. This CDR3 spans 14 amino acids. With 3 bases clipped from V and 4 bases from J, the junction kept 2 bases outside the gene matches.

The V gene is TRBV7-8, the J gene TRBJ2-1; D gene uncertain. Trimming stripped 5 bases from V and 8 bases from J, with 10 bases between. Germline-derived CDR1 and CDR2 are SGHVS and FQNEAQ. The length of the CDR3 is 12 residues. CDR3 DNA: TGTGCCAGCAGCCTTTTGGGCGATGAGCAGTTCTTC. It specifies CASSLLGDEQFF.

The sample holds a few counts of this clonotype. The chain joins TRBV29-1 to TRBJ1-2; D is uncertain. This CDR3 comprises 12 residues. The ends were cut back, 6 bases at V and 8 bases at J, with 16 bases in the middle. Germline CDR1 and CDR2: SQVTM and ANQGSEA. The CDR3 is CSVAWAQWGYTF. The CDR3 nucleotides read TGCAGCGTCGCCTGGGCCCAGTGGGGCTACACCTTC.

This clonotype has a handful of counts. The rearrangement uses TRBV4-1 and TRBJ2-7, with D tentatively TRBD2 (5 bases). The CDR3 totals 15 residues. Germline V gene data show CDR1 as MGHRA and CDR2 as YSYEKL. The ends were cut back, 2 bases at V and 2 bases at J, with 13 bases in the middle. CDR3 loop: CASSQLTGVTYEQYF. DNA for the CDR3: TGCGCCAGCAGCCAATTGACCGGGGTAACCTACGAGCAGTACTTC.

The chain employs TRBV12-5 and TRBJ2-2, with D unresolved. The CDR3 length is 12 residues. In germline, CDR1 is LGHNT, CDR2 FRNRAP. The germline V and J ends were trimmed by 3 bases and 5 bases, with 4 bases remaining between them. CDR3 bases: TGTGCTAGTGGTTTACTAACCGGGGAGCTGTTTTTT. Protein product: CASGLLTGELFF. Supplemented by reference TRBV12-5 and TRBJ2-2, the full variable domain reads DARVTQTPRHKVTEMGQEVTMRCQPILGHNTVFWYRQTMMQGLELLAYFRNRAPLDDSGMPKDRFSAEMPDATLATLKIQPSEPRDSAVYFCASGLLTGELFFGEGSRLTVL.

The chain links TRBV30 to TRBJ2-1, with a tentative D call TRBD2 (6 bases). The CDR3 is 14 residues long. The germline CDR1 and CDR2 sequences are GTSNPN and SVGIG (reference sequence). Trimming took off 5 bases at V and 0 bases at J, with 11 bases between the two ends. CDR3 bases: TGTGCCTGGCAGGGAGGTAGCTCCTACAATGAGCAGTTCTTC. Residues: CAWQGGSSYNEQFF.

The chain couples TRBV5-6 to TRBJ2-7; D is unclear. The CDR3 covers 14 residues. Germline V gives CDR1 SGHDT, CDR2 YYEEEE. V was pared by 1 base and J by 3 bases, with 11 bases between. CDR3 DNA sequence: TGTGCCAGCAGCTTGATCGGACCTAGCTACGAGCAGTACTTC. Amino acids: CASSLIGPSYEQYF.

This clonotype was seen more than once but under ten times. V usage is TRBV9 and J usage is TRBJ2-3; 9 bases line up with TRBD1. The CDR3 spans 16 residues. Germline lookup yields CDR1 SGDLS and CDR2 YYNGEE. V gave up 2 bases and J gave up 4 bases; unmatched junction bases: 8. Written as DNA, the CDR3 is TGTGCCAGCAGCGTGGGGGCCGGGACAGGGCCAGATACGCAGTATTTT. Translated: CASSVGAGTGPDTQYF.

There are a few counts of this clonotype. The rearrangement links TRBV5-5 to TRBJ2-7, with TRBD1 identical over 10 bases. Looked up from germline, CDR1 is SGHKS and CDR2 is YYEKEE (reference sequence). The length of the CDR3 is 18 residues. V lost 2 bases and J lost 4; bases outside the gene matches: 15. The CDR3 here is CASSFSGTGVTTSYEQYF. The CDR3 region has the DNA TGTGCCAGCAGCTTTTCGGGGACAGGGGTCACCACCTCTTACGAGCAGTACTTC.

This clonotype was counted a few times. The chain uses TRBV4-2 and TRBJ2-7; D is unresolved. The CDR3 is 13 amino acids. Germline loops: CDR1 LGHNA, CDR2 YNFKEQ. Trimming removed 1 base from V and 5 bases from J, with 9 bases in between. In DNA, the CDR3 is TGTGCCAGCAGCCAAGGGCAGGCTGACGAGCAGTACTTC. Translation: CASSQGQADEQYF.

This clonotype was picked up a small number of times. CDR3 sequence (DNA): TGTGCCATCAGTGAGTCGAGGAGGGGCGATTTACAAGAGACCCAGTACTTC. Translated, it gives CAISESRRGDLQETQYF. The rearrangement uses TRBV10-3 and TRBJ2-5; perhaps TRBD2 as D (6 bases). Trimming removed 0 bases at V and 2 bases at J, with 16 bases between. The CDR3 runs 17 residues. Germline-derived CDR1 and CDR2 are ENHRY and SYGVKD.

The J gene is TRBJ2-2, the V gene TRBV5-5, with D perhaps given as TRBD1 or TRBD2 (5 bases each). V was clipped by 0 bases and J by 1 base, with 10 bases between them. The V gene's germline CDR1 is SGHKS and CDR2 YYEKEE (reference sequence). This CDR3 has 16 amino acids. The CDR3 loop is CASSLVPGRNTGELFF. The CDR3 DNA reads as TGTGCCAGCAGCTTGGTGCCAGGGAGGAACACCGGGGAGCTGTTTTTT.

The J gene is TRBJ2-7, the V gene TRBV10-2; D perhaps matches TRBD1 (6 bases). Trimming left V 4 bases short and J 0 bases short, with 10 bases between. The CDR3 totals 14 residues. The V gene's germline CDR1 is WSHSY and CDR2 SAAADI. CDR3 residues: CASSVGQSSYEQYF. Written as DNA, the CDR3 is TGCGCCAGCAGTGTCGGACAGAGCTCCTACGAGCAGTACTTC.

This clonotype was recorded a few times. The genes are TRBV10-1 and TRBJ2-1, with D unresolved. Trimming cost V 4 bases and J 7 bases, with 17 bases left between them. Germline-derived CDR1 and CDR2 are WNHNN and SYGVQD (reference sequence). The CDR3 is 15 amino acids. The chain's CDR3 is CASSVGNEGRNEQFF. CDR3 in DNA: TGCGCCAGCAGTGTTGGGAACGAAGGTAGGAATGAGCAGTTCTTC.

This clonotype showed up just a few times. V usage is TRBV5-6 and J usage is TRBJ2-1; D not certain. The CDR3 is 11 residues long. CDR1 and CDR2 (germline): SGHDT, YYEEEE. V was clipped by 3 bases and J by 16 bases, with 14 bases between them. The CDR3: CASSSASRIFF. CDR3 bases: TGTGCCAGCAGCTCTGCTAGTAGGATATTCTTC. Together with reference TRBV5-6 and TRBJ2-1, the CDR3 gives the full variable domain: DAGVTQSPTHLIKTRGQQVTLRCSPKSGHDTVSWYQQALGQGPQFIFQYYEEEERQRGNFPDRFSGHQFPNYSSELNVNALLLGDSALYLCASSSASRIFFGPGTRLTVL.

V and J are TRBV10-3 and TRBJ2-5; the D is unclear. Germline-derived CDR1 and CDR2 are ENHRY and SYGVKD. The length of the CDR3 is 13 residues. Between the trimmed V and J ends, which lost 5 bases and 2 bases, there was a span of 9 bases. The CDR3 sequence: CAISPTMQETQYF. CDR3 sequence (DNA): TGTGCCATCAGTCCTACGATGCAAGAGACCCAGTACTTC.

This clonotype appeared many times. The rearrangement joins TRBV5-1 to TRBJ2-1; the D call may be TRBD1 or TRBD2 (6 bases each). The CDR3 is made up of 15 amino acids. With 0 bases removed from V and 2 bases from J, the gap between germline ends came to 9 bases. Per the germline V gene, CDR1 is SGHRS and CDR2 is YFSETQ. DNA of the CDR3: TGCGCCAGCAGCTTGGATCGGGGGCCCTACAATGAGCAGTTCTTC. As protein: CASSLDRGPYNEQFF.

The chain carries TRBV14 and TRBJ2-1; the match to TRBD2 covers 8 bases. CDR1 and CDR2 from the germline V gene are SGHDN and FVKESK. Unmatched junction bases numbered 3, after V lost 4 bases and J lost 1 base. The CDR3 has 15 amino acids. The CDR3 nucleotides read TGTGCCAGCAGCCTACTAGCGGTGTCCTACAATGAGCAGTTCTTC. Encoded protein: CASSLLAVSYNEQFF.

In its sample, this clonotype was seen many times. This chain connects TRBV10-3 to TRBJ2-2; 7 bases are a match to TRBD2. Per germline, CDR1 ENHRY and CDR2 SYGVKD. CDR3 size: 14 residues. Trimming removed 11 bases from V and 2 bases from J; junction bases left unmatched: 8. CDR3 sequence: CAAALASNTGELFF. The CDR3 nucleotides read TGTGCCGCGGCACTAGCGTCTAACACCGGGGAGCTGTTTTTT.